This TCR beta chain was sequenced in a study of Tregs in tolerant kidney transplant recipients. Study observations and caveats: Changing PCR primers prevented nucleotide comparison between some patients' samples. The small number of patients limits these findings pending further validation.

Clones were read by immunoSEQ multiplex PCR, and TCRdb kept only the in-frame ones, dropping some. The sample lists more than 60,000 clones, approximately 88% occurring once. CDR1 is SGHAT and CDR2 is FQDESV in the germline V gene (reference sequence). This CDR3 comprises 13 residues. Trimming cost V 1 base and J 12 bases, with 13 bases left between them. On this clone: Its antigen is unknown.

Unstimulated Tregs (CD4+CD25+CD127-) and CD4+CD25- non-Tregs were sorted from PBMCs. This TCR derives from a human donor who received a combined kidney and bone marrow transplant. This chain joins TRBV11-1 and TRBJ2-1; D possibly corresponds to TRBD2 (6 bases). Sequencing used CD4+ T cells from blood, obtained before the transplant. CDR3 sequence reads: CASSLDGGSGQFF. DNA of the CDR3: TGTGCCAGCAGCTTAGATGGAGGGAGCGGGCAGTTCTTC.